The 13 T cell receptor beta chains reported below all come from one sample, sequenced in a study of cytomegalovirus exposure and HLA in healthy donors. The PCR had 60 Vbeta and 13 Jbeta primers. Generated by immunoSEQ multiplex PCR, the TCRdb table keeps only in-frame clones and is missing some. This sample has approximately 120,000 clones, with 81% found just once. Sequenced: PBMCs. Receptor source: a young man in good health and CMV-seronegative.

V gene TRBV15 combines with J gene TRBJ1-1; D unresolved. The V end was cut by 3 bases, the J end by 1 base, with 6 bases between. Germline lookup yields CDR1 LNHNV and CDR2 YYDKDF (reference sequence). This CDR3 contains 13 residues. The CDR3 sequence is CATSRQENTEAFF. The CDR3 DNA follows: TGTGCCACCAGCAGGCAGGAGAACACTGAAGCTTTCTTT.

The gene calls are TRBV4-2 and TRBJ1-2, with a possible D match to TRBD1 (5 bases). Germline V gene data show CDR1 as LGHNA and CDR2 as YNFKEQ. The CDR3 covers 17 residues. V lost 3 bases to trimming and J lost 4 bases, with 21 bases between them. The CDR3 protein is CASSHGPLPSGIYGYTF. The CDR3 bases are TGTGCCAGCAGCCATGGGCCCCTACCCTCAGGGATCTATGGCTACACCTTC.

CDR3 protein: CASGDGETGELFF. The CDR3 DNA sequence: TGTGCTAGTGGAGACGGGGAGACCGGGGAGCTGTTTTTT. The chain employs TRBV12-5 and TRBJ2-2, with a weak D call TRBD2 (5 bases). This CDR3 comprises 13 residues. Germline-derived CDR1 and CDR2 are LGHNT and FRNRAP. Trimming removed 6 bases from V and 5 bases from J, with 10 bases in between.

This chain's CDR3 is CASSNSGGRGDTQYF. The CDR3 DNA follows: TGCGCCAGCAGCAATAGCGGGGGGCGGGGAGATACGCAGTATTTT. The V call is TRBV5-1, the J call TRBJ2-3; TRBD2 agrees at 10 bases. J gave up 5 bases and V 4 bases, and 7 bases lay outside the gene matches. The CDR3 runs 15 residues. Looked up from germline, CDR1 is SGHRS and CDR2 is YFSETQ.

This chain links TRBV13 with TRBJ1-5; D is perhaps TRBD1 (5 bases). Germline CDR1 PRHDT, CDR2 FYEKMQ (reference sequence). Between the trimmed V and J ends, which lost 0 bases and 2 bases, there was a span of 8 bases. CDR3 length: 15 residues. CDR3 sequence: CASSLGGGGNQPQHF. As DNA, the CDR3 is TGTGCCAGCAGCTTAGGGGGGGGAGGCAATCAGCCCCAGCATTTT. Full variable domain (rest looked up from reference TRBV13 and TRBJ1-5): AAGVIQSPRHLIKEKRETATLKCYPIPRHDTVYWYQQGPGQDPQFLISFYEKMQSDKGSIPDRFSAQQFSDYHSELNMSSLELGDSALYFCASSLGGGGNQPQHFGDGTRLSIL.

The V call is TRBV19, the J call TRBJ1-2; D gene unclear. V was pared by 3 bases and J by 1 base, with 6 bases between. CDR3 size: 13 residues. Germline loops: CDR1 LNHDA, CDR2 SQIVND (reference sequence). The CDR3 loop is CASSIDNNYGYTF. For the CDR3, the DNA is TGTGCCAGTAGTATTGACAATAACTATGGCTACACCTTC.

The chain uses TRBV13 and TRBJ2-7; 8 nucleotides align to TRBD1. CDR1 is PRHDT and CDR2 is FYEKMQ in the germline V gene (reference sequence). The J segment lost 5 bases and the V segment lost 5 bases, leaving 11 bases of the junction unmatched. The CDR3 length is 15 residues. CDR3 DNA: TGTGCCAGCAGCCCCGGCGGGCAGGGGGCCCACGAGCAGTACTTC. Its protein product is CASSPGGQGAHEQYF.

The chain uses TRBV2 and TRBJ1-3; no reliable D call. V was clipped by 7 bases and J by 0 bases, with 13 bases between them. Per the germline V gene, CDR1 is SNHLY and CDR2 is FYNNEI. The CDR3 is made up of 15 amino acids. CDR3 coding DNA: TGTGCCAGCACGAGGGAGACCCTCTCTGGAAACACCATATATTTT. As protein: CASTRETLSGNTIYF.

V is TRBV29-1 and J is TRBJ2-6; TRBD1 might be the D (6 bases). The CDR3 has 15 amino acids. Trimming left V 4 bases short and J 0 bases short, with 10 bases between. Germline V gene lookup returns CDR1 SQVTM and CDR2 ANQGSEA. The CDR3 reads CSVAQGGSGANVLTF. The CDR3 coding sequence is TGCAGCGTTGCACAGGGTGGCTCTGGGGCCAACGTCCTGACTTTC.

This chain uses TRBV7-8 with TRBJ1-1, with D perhaps TRBD1 (5 bases). The germline gives CDR1 SGHVS, CDR2 FQNEAQ. The CDR3 length is 14 residues. The V end lost 2 bases, the J end lost 4 bases, and 11 bases lay between the germline ends. The CDR3 DNA sequence: TGTGCCAGCAGCTTAAAACCAAGGGGCACTGAAGCTTTCTTT. Amino acid sequence: CASSLKPRGTEAFF.

The rearrangement links TRBV4-2 to TRBJ1-2; 7 nucleotides align to TRBD1. V lost 4 bases to trimming and J lost 4 bases; unmatched junction nucleotides: 6. This CDR3 has 14 amino acids. Germline lookup yields CDR1 LGHNA and CDR2 YNFKEQ. CDR3 sequence: CASSRDRAAYGYTF. CDR3 DNA sequence: TGTGCCAGCAGCCGAGACAGGGCAGCCTATGGCTACACCTTC.

This clone was detected a few times. The chain is built from TRBV9 and TRBJ2-6; D gene uncertain. V was shortened by 2 bases and J by 0 bases, with 3 bases between the two germline ends. This CDR3 contains 14 residues. Germline V gene lookup returns CDR1 SGDLS and CDR2 YYNGEE. The CDR3 sequence: CASSVYSGANVLTF. The CDR3, as DNA: TGTGCCAGCAGCGTGTACTCTGGGGCCAACGTCCTGACTTTC.

The sample holds one count of this clone. The chain employs TRBV27 and TRBJ2-1, with 9 bases matching TRBD1. Germline loops: CDR1 MNHEY, CDR2 SMNVEV (reference sequence). Trimming removed 5 bases from V and 9 bases from J; junction bases left unmatched: 8. This CDR3 contains 14 residues. The CDR3 region is CASSRQQGATEQFF. The CDR3 bases are TGTGCCAGCAGTAGACAACAGGGGGCGACTGAGCAGTTCTTC.